A single sample gave rise to the 12 T cell receptor beta chains below, sequenced in a study of shared clonotypes between healthy human individuals. Repertoires were generated with immunoSEQ multiplex PCR, while TCRdb's copy carries only in-frame clones and drops some. The profile shows approximately 530,000 clones, 90% to 97% of them singletons. The sequencing input was naive CD4+ T cells sorted from blood. Subset meaning: CD45RA+ positively selected. Source of these receptors: a young woman in good health.

The chain links TRBV10-2 to TRBJ2-2, with TRBD2 identical over 11 bases. CDR1 is WSHSY, CDR2 SAAADI, per germline. The CDR3 is made up of 17 amino acids. With V trimmed by 4 bases and J by 5 bases, 9 bases remained unmatched. In DNA form, the CDR3 reads TGCGCCAGCAGTGTCCCTGGACTAGCGGGTCAAACCGGGGAGCTGTTTTTT. Its protein is CASSVPGLAGQTGELFF.

The chain links TRBV5-1 to TRBJ2-7; TRBD1 matches at 7 bases. CDR1 is SGHRS, CDR2 YFSETQ, per germline. The ends lost 4 bases at V and 5 bases at J; junction bases unmatched: 9. The CDR3 extends over 14 amino acids. The CDR3 DNA reads as TGCGCCAGCAGCCCCGGACAGGCTGGCAACGAGCAGTACTTC. As protein: CASSPGQAGNEQYF.

CDR3 loop: CASSLGQGITEAFF. The DNA of the CDR3 is TGTGCCAGCAGCTTAGGACAGGGAATCACTGAAGCTTTCTTT. The chain joins TRBV11-2 to TRBJ1-1; 7 bases are a match to TRBD1. With 1 base clipped from V and 4 bases from J, the junction kept 3 bases outside the gene matches. This CDR3 comprises 14 residues. CDR1 is SGHAT and CDR2 is FQNNGV in the germline V gene.

This chain joins TRBV4-2 and TRBJ1-2, with TRBD1 identical over 7 bases. After removal of 5 bases from V and 5 bases from J, the junction contained 14 bases not matched to a gene. The CDR3 spans 16 residues. CDR1 LGHNA and CDR2 YNFKEQ come from the germline V gene. CDR3: CASSSTQTDRAYGYTF. In DNA, the CDR3 is TGTGCCAGCAGCTCTACGCAGACTGACAGGGCGTATGGCTACACCTTC.

The chain links TRBV27 to TRBJ1-1, with no clear D. CDR3 size: 13 residues. Germline lookup yields CDR1 MNHEY and CDR2 SMNVEV (reference sequence). Trimming took 7 bases from V and 9 from J, leaving 18 bases between them. The CDR3 DNA is TGTGCCAGCACCACAAACCTGGGAAGAAAAGCTTTCTTT. Translation gives CASTTNLGRKAFF.

This clone appeared a single time. V and J are TRBV28 and TRBJ2-3, with unresolved D. V lost 5 bases to trimming and J lost 2 bases, with 5 bases between them. This CDR3 has 12 residues. Germline V gives CDR1 MDHEN, CDR2 SYDVKM. The DNA of the CDR3 is TGTGCCAGCAGTCGCGACACAGATACGCAGTATTTT. Its protein is CASSRDTDTQYF. Variable domain in full (rest from reference TRBV28 and TRBJ2-3): DVKVTQSSRYLVKRTGEKVFLECVQDMDHENMFWYRQDPGLGLRLIYFSYDVKMKEKGDIPEGYSVSREKKERFSLILESASTNQTSMYLCASSRDTDTQYFGPGTRLTVL.

The rearrangement links TRBV28 to TRBJ2-3; 8 nucleotides align to TRBD1. V trimming: 7 bases; J trimming: 3 bases; junction bases outside the gene matches: 6. The germline CDR1 and CDR2 sequences are MDHEN and SYDVKM. The CDR3 is 14 amino acids. The DNA for the CDR3 is TGTGCCAGCATCAGGGGGCAGGGAACAGATACGCAGTATTTT. It codes for CASIRGQGTDTQYF.

This CDR3 is CVTRAGDTDTQYF. The CDR3 nucleotides are TGTGTCACTCGGGCGGGAGACACAGATACGCAGTATTTT. The chain uses TRBV2 and TRBJ2-3; TRBD2 matches 7 bases. Germline CDR1 is SNHLY and CDR2 is FYNNEI. The CDR3 extends over 13 amino acids.

This chain joins TRBV6-1 and TRBJ2-5; 10 bases are shared with TRBD1. CDR3 length equals 14 residues. CDR1 and CDR2 (germline): MNHNS, SASEGT. V shed 6 bases, J shed 5 bases, and the junction held 6 bases outside the gene matches. The CDR3 protein is CASRRQGARETQYF. In DNA form, the CDR3 reads TGTGCCAGCAGGAGACAGGGGGCGAGGGAGACCCAGTACTTC.

The chain has TRBV19 and TRBJ2-5; 7 bases match TRBD1. The J segment lost 2 bases and the V segment lost 4 bases, leaving 7 bases of the junction unmatched. This CDR3 is built from 15 residues. Germline loops: CDR1 LNHDA, CDR2 SQIVND (reference sequence). This chain's CDR3 is CASSTQQGPQETQYF. The CDR3 nucleotides are TGTGCCAGTAGTACTCAACAGGGGCCACAAGAGACCCAGTACTTC.

The chain is built from TRBV2 and TRBJ1-1; D is possibly TRBD1 (5 bases). The length of the CDR3 is 15 residues. Trimming removed 7 bases at V and 1 base at J, with 16 bases between. Germline V gene sequence: CDR1 SNHLY, CDR2 FYNNEI. The DNA for the CDR3 is TGTGCCAGCAATTTGAATTTGGGGACGAACACTGAAGCTTTCTTT. Protein product: CASNLNLGTNTEAFF. The full variable domain, with the rest looked up from reference TRBV2 and TRBJ1-1, is EPEVTQTPSHQVTQMGQEVILRCVPISNHLYFYWYRQILGQKVEFLVSFYNNEISEKSEIFDDQFSVERPDGSNFTLKIRSTKLEDSAMYFCASNLNLGTNTEAFFGQGTRLTVV.

The rearrangement links TRBV14 to TRBJ2-3; TRBD2 might be the D (5 bases). The CDR3 is 16 amino acids. Germline assignment: CDR1 SGHDN and CDR2 FVKESK. Trimming pared 4 bases from V and 6 bases from J, leaving 20 bases between. The CDR3 spells CASSLGRARVLDTQYF. CDR3 nucleotides: TGTGCCAGCAGCCTAGGTCGAGCGCGGGTGTTGGATACGCAGTATTTT. The full variable domain, completed using reference TRBV14 and TRBJ2-3, is EAGVTQFPSHSVIEKGQTVTLRCDPISGHDNLYWYRRVMGKEIKFLLHFVKESKQDESGMPNNRFLAERTGGTYSTLKVQPAELEDSGVYFCASSLGRARVLDTQYFGPGTRLTVL.